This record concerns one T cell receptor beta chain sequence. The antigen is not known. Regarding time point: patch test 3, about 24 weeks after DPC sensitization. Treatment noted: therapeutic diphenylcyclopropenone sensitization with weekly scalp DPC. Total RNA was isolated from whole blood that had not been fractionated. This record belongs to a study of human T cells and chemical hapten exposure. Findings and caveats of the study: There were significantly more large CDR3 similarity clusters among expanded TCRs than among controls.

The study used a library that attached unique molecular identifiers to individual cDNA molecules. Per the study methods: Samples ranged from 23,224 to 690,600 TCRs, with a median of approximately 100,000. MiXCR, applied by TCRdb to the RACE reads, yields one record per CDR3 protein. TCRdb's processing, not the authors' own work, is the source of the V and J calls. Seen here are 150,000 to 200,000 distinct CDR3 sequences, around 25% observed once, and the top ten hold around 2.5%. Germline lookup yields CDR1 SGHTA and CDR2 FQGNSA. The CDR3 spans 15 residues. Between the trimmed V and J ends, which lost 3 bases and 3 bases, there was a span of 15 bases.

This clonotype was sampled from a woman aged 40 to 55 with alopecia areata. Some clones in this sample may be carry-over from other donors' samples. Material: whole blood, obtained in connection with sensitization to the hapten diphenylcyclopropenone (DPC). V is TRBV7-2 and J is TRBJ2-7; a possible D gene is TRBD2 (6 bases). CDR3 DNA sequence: TGTGCCAGCAGCTTTACATCGGGACTGGACTACGAGCAGTACTTC. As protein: CASSFTSGLDYEQYF.